The text below deals with one T cell receptor beta chain. Authors' processing steps: How many nucleated cells were present was estimated from reference gene primer amplification. The protocol was immunoSEQ multiplex PCR, while the TCRdb copy is restricted to in-frame clones and leaves out a portion. V and J calls and clone size are given by that table; D and trimming were obtained from the DNA. The repertoire includes about 230,000 clones, 83% of them detected once, and roughly 1.3% sits in the top ten. This entry belongs to a study of blood T cell repertoires in COVID-19. Study context: Sources were T cells, B-cell-depleted T cells, or PBMCs; the material itself was cDNA or gDNA.

Germline V gene sequence: CDR1 MNHEY, CDR2 SVGAGI. The CDR3 is 12 residues long. Trimming stripped 2 bases from V and 7 bases from J, with 5 bases between. The chain is built from TRBV6-5 and TRBJ2-2; D not resolved. The TCR comes from a woman aged 30 to 39 with COVID-19, enrolled during active disease. Sequences were obtained from peripheral blood. CDR3 DNA sequence: TGTGCCAGCAGTTACCACGGCGGGGAGCTGTTTTTT. Its protein is CASSYHGGELFF.